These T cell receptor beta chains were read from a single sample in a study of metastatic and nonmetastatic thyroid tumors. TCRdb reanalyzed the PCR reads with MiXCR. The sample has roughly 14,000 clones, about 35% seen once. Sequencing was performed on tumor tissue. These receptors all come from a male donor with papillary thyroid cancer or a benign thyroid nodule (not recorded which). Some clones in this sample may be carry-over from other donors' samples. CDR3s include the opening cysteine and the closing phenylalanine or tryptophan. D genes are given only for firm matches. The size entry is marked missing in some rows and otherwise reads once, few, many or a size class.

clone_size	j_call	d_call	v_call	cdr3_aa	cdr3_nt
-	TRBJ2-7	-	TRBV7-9	CPSRLGLAPGEQYF	TGTCCCAGCCGCTTAGGGCTTGCCCCTGGCGAGCAGTACTTC
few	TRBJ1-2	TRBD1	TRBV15	CATSRGQRYGYTF	TGTGCCACCAGCAGGGGACAGCGATATGGCTACACCTTC
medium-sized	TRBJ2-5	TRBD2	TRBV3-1	CASSQGGGETQYF	TGTGCCAGCAGCCAAGGGGGGGGAGAGACCCAGTACTTC
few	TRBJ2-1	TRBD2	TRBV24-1	CATSDHGLAGENEQFF	TGTGCCACCAGTGATCATGGACTAGCGGGAGAAAATGAGCAGTTCTTC
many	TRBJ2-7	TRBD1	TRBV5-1	CASSLGSGQGYEQYF	TGCGCCAGCAGCTTGGGGTCGGGACAGGGCTACGAGCAGTACTTC
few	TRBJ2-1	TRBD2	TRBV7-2	CASSPGLAEIYNEQFF	TGTGCCAGCAGCCCAGGGCTAGCGGAAATCTACAATGAGCAGTTCTTC
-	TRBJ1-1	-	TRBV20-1	CGQKRNTEAFF	TGCGGTCAAAAGAGGAACACTGAAGCTTTCTTT
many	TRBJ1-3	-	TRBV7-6	CASSSLGTSSGNTIYF	TGTGCCAGCAGCTCCCTGGGCACGAGCTCTGGAAACACCATATATTTT
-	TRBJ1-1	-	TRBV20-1	CSAYISSGGAHTEAFF	TGCAGTGCTTATATCTCCTCCGGGGGGGCCCACACTGAAGCTTTCTTT
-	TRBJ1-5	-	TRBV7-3	CARSLSSNKPQHF	TGTGCCAGAAGCTTATCTAGCAATAAGCCCCAGCATTTT
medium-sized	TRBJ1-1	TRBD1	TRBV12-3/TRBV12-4	CASLTGLLNTEAFF	TGTGCCAGCCTGACAGGGCTACTGAACACTGAAGCTTTCTTT
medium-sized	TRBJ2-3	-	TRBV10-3	CAISERDTQYF	TGTGCCATCAGTGAGAGGGATACGCAGTATTTT
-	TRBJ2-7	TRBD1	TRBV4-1	CASSQDRRGQGKAYEQYF	TGCGCCAGCAGCCAAGATAGGCGGGGACAGGGAAAGGCCTACGAGCAGTACTTC
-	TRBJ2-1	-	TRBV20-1	CSARGVLFEALNNEQFF	TGCAGTGCTCGGGGAGTCCTCTTCGAAGCCTTAAATAATGAGCAGTTCTTC
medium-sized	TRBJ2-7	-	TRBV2	CASSGGSYEQYF	TGTGCCAGCAGTGGGGGGTCGTACGAGCAGTACTTC
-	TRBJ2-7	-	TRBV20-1	CSASDPRHYDQYF	TGCAGTGCTAGTGATCCCCGACATTACGATCAGTACTTC
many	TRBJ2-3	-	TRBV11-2	CASSPRGTTDTQYF	TGTGCCAGCAGCCCCCGGGGGACCACAGATACGCAGTATTTT
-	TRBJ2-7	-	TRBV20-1	CRAPGPYREQYF	TGCAGAGCTCCGGGACCTTATCGGGAGCAGTACTTC
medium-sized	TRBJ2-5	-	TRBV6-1	CASSEIAGIGETQYF	TGTGCCAGCAGTGAAATCGCAGGGATCGGAGAGACCCAGTACTTC
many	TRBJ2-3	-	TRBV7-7	CASSLAPRNTQYF	TGTGCTAGCAGCTTAGCGCCCCGCAATACGCAGTATTTT
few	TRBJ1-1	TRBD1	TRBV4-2	CASAGTGANTEAFF	TGTGCCAGCGCTGGGACAGGGGCGAACACTGAAGCTTTCTTT
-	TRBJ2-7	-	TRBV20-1	CSAQLTRSHEQIF	TGCAGTGCCCAACTGACACGGTCACACGAGCAGATCTTC
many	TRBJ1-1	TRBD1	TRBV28	CASRPRDRGSTEAFF	TGTGCCAGCAGACCAAGGGACAGAGGGAGCACTGAAGCTTTCTTT
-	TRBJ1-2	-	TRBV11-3	CASRQVPNYGYTF	TGTGCCAGTAGGCAAGTACCTAACTATGGCTACACCTTC
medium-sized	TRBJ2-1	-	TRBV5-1	CASSFGGSDEQFF	TGCGCCAGCAGCTTCGGAGGGAGCGATGAGCAGTTCTTC
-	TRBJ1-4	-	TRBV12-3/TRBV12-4	CASRPTTNEKLFF	TGTGCCAGTCGACCTACAACTAATGAAAAACTGTTTTTT
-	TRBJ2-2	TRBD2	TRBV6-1	CARRSPGLAGFTGELFF	TGTGCCAGGAGATCTCCGGGACTAGCGGGATTCACCGGGGAGCTGTTTTTT
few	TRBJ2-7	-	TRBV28	CASSEVGGIYEQYF	TGTGCCAGCTCAGAGGTTGGGGGGATTTACGAGCAGTACTTC
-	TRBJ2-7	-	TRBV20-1	CSARDMASASSYEQYF	TGCAGTGCTAGAGATATGGCTAGCGCGAGCTCCTACGAGCAGTACTTC
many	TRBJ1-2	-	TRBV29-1	CSALTPAGLGYTF	TGCAGCGCCCTCACCCCGGCAGGGCTTGGCTACACCTTC
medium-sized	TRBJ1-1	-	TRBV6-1	CASSEPNTEAFF	TGTGCCAGCAGTGAACCCAACACTGAAGCTTTCTTT
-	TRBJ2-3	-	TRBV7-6	CASILTVSTDTQYF	TGTGCCAGCATCCTGACGGTTAGCACAGATACGCAGTATTTT
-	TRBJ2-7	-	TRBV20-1	CSGTVQAGSYEQYF	TGCAGTGGTACTGTACAGGCGGGCTCCTACGAGCAGTACTTC
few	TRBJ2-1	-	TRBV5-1	CASSTEQVARGDEQFF	TGCGCCAGCAGCACGGAACAGGTTGCCAGGGGCGATGAGCAGTTCTTC
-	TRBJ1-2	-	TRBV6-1	CASTPSMGNYGYTF	TGTGCCAGCACCCCGTCCATGGGAAACTATGGCTACACCTTC
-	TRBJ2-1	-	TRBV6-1	CASSEGQGRNEQFF	TGTGCCAGCAGCGAAGGTCAGGGTCGGAATGAGCAGTTCTTC
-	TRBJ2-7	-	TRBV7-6	CASSLSGRVYDQYF	TGTGCCAGCAGCTTAAGTGGCAGGGTGTACGATCAGTACTTC
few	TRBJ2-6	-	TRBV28	CASSLSGANVLTF	TGTGCCAGCAGTCTCTCTGGGGCCAACGTCCTGACTTTC
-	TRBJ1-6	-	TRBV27	CASSRQGRWDSPLHF	TGTGCCAGCAGTAGGCAAGGACGGTGGGATTCACCCCTCCACTTT
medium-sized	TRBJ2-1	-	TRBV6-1	CASRRGQGFLYNEQFF	TGTGCCAGCAGAAGAGGGCAGGGCTTTCTCTACAATGAGCAGTTCTTC
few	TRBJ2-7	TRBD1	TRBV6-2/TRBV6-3	CASSYADRGEYF	TGTGCCAGCAGTTACGCGGACAGGGGAGAGTACTTC
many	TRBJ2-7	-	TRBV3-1	CASSPRTYLTTSSYEQYF	TGTGCCAGCAGCCCCAGGACCTACTTGACGACGAGCTCCTACGAGCAGTACTTC
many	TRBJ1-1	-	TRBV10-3	CAIGTGPTGNTEAFF	TGTGCCATCGGGACCGGCCCCACAGGGAACACTGAAGCTTTCTTT
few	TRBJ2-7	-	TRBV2	CAADRAGSHDQYF	TGTGCCGCCGACAGAGCTGGCTCCCACGATCAGTACTTC
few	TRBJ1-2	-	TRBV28	CASRPLPLYGYTF	TGTGCCAGCAGACCCTTGCCCCTGTATGGCTACACCTTC
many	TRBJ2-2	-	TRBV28	CASSLPYRASELFF	TGTGCCAGCAGTTTACCTTACAGGGCGTCGGAGCTGTTTTTT
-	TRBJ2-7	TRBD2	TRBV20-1	CSLRAGDYEQYF	TGCAGCCTCAGGGCGGGGGACTACGAGCAGTACTTC
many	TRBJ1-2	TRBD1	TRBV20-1	CSATQQGWVKGYTF	TGCAGTGCTACCCAACAGGGGTGGGTCAAAGGCTACACCTTC
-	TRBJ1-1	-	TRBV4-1	CASSQPDRFEAFF	TGCGCCAGCAGCCAACCGGACAGATTTGAAGCTTTCTTT
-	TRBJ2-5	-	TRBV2	CASSEVMGQETQYF	TGTGCCAGCAGTGAAGTCATGGGCCAAGAGACCCAGTACTTC
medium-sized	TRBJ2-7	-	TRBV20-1	CSARDTGGDEQYF	TGCAGTGCTAGGGACACAGGGGGGGACGAGCAGTACTTC